This T cell receptor beta chain was identified during a study of HIV-infected patients and healthy controls. cDNA was made from about 500 ng RNA using alpha and beta constant primers. Using multiplexing indices, alpha and beta chain libraries were generated apart by chain-specific third strand synthesis. Ligation attached cDNA to a 5' RACE adapter that carried a random hexamer and SP2 site. TCRdb analysed the 5' RACE reads with MiXCR anew, one entry per CDR3 protein. The table records about 10,000 distinct CDR3 sequences, almost 6% of them present only once. Study findings and constraints: Significant mean usage differences between HIV-infected patients and controls involved eight alpha and eight beta V genes. Healthy controls shared more CDR3 sequences between individuals than HIV-infected patients did.

Losses at the gene ends were 5 bases for V and 7 bases for J; bases not matched to a gene: 4. The CDR3 has 13 residues. Germline V CDR1 and CDR2: LNHDA, SQIVND (reference sequence). This clonotype was observed at least ten times. Antigen: not known. Antiretroviral therapy had run roughly three months, about 14 weeks, before follow-up blood collection. The repertoire came from unfractionated whole blood and reflected all unsorted peripheral T cells. The clonotype was recovered from an adult with HIV infection. The donor label of this sample is uncertain. The chain is built from TRBV19 and TRBJ1-5, with 8 positions matching TRBD1. Sequenced material: blood, taken during antiretroviral therapy. The CDR3 coding sequence is TGTGCCAGTAGTTCACAGGGGGACCAGCCCCAGCATTTT. Amino acids: CASSSQGDQPQHF.